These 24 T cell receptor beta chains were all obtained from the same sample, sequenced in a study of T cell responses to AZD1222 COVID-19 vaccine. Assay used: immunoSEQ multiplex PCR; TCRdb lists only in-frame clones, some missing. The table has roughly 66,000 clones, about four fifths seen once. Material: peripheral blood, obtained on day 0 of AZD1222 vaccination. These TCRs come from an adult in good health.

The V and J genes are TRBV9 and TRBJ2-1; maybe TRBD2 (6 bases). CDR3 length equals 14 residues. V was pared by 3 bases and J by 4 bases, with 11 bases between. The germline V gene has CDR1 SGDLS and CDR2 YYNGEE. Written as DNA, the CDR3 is TGTGCCAGCAGCGCAGCGGGTACGTACAATGAGCAGTTCTTC. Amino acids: CASSAAGTYNEQFF.

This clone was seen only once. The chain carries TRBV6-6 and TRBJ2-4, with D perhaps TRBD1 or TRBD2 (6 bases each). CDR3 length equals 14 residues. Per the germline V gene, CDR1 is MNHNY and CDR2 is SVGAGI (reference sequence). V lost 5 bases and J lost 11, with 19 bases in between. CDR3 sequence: CASSPDRLGSVQYF. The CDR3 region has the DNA TGTGCCAGCAGTCCGGACAGACTAGGGAGTGTTCAGTACTTC.

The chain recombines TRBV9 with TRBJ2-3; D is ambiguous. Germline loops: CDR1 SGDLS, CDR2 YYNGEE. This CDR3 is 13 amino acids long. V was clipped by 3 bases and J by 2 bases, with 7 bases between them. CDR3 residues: CASSGLATDTQYF. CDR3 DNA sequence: TGTGCCAGCAGCGGGCTCGCCACAGATACGCAGTATTTT.

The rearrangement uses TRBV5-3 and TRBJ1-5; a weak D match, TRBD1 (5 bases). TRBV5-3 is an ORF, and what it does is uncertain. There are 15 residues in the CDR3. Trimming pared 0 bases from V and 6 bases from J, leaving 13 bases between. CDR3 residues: CARSLELGVSQPQHF. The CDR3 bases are TGTGCCAGAAGCTTGGAGTTAGGGGTATCTCAGCCCCAGCATTTT.

The CDR3 DNA reads as TGTGCCAGCAGTTTCTCCTCCGGGACTAGCGTTGCTGAGCAGTTCTTC. This encodes CASSFSSGTSVAEQFF. The chain recombines TRBV27 with TRBJ2-1; 10 bases are a match to TRBD2. Germline V lookup: CDR1 MNHEY, CDR2 SMNVEV (reference sequence). V was pared by 3 bases and J by 9 bases, with 11 bases of the junction left unmatched. This CDR3 is built from 16 residues.

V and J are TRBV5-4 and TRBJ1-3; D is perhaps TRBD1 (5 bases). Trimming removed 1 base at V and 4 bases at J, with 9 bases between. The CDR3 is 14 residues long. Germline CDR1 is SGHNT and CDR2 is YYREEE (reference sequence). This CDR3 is CASSLPGDGNTIYF. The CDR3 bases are TGTGCCAGCAGCTTGCCCGGGGACGGAAACACCATATATTTT.

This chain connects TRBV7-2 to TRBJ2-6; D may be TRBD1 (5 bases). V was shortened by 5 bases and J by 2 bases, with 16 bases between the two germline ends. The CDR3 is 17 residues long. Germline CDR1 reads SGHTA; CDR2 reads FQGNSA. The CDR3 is CASSKSHSGTGANVLTF. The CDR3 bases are TGTGCCAGCAGCAAATCCCATTCAGGGACTGGGGCCAACGTCCTGACTTTC. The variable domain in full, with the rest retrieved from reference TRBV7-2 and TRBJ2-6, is GAGVSQSPSNKVTEKGKDVELRCDPISGHTALYWYRQSLGQGLEFLIYFQGNSAPDKSGLPSDRFSAERTGGSVSTLTIQRTQQEDSAVYLCASSKSHSGTGANVLTFGAGSRLTVL.

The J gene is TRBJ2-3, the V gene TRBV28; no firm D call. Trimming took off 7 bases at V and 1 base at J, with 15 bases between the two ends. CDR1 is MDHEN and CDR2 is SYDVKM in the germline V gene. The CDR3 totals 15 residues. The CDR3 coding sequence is TGTGCCAGCATCGATCTCGGCGACCGCACAGATACGCAGTATTTT. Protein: CASIDLGDRTDTQYF. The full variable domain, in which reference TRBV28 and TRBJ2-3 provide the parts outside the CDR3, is DVKVTQSSRYLVKRTGEKVFLECVQDMDHENMFWYRQDPGLGLRLIYFSYDVKMKEKGDIPEGYSVSREKKERFSLILESASTNQTSMYLCASIDLGDRTDTQYFGPGTRLTVL.

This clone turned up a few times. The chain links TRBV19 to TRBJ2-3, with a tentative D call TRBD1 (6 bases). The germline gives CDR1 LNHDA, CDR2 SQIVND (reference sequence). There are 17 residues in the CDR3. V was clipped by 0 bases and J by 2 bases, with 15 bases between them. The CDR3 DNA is TGTGCCAGTAGTATAGATGGGGGCAGGGGCACCACAGATACGCAGTATTTT. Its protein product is CASSIDGGRGTTDTQYF.

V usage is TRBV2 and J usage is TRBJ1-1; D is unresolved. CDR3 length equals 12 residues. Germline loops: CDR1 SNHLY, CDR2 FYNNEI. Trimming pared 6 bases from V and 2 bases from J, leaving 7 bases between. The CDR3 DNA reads TGTGCCAGCAGGGCCATTAACACTGAAGCTTTCTTT. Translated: CASRAINTEAFF.

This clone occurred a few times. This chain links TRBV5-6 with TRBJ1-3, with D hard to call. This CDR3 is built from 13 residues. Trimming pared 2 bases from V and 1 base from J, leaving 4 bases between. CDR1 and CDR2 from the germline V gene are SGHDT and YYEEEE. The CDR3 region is CASSFGSGNTIYF. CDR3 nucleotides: TGTGCCAGCAGCTTCGGGTCTGGAAACACCATATATTTT.

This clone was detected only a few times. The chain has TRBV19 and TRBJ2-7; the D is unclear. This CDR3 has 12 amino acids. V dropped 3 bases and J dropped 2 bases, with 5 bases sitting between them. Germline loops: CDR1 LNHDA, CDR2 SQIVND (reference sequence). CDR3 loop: CASSIAPYEQYF. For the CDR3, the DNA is TGTGCCAGTAGTATTGCCCCCTACGAGCAGTACTTC. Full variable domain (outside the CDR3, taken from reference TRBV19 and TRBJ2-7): DGGITQSPKYLFRKEGQNVTLSCEQNLNHDAMYWYRQDPGQGLRLIYYSQIVNDFQKGDIAEGYSVSREKKESFPLTVTSAQKNPTAFYLCASSIAPYEQYFGPGTRLTVT.

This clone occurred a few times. Here the CDR3 reads CATRTGTGETQYF. The CDR3 region has the DNA TGTGCCACCAGGACAGGGACTGGAGAGACCCAGTACTTC. V gene TRBV24-1 combines with J gene TRBJ2-5; D may be TRBD1 (7 bases). V was trimmed by 7 bases and J by 4 bases, leaving 12 bases between them. Germline V gives CDR1 KGHDR, CDR2 SFDVKD. The CDR3 totals 13 residues.

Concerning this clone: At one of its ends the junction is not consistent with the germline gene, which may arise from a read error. CDR3 DNA: TGTGCCAGCAGTGAAAGCTCTGCAGGGCCCCTTTTT. Its translation is CASSESSAGPLF. The J gene is TRBJ2-2, the V gene TRBV6-1, with D perhaps matching TRBD1 (5 bases). Per the germline V gene, CDR1 is MNHNS and CDR2 is SASEGT. The CDR3 covers 12 residues.

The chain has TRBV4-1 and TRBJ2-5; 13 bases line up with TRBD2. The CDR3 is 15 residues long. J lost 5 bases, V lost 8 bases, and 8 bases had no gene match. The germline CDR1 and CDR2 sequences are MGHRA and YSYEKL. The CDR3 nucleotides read TGCGCCAGCGGGGGGACTAGCGGGGAACTGGAGACCCAGTACTTC. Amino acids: CASGGTSGELETQYF.

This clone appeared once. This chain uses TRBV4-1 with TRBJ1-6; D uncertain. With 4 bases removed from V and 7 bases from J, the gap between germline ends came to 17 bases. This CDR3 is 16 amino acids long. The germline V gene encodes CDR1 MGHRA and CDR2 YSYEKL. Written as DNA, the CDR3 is TGCGCCAGCAGCCCGGGCCCCGCTTCGGGAAATTCACCCCTCCACTTT. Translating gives CASSPGPASGNSPLHF.

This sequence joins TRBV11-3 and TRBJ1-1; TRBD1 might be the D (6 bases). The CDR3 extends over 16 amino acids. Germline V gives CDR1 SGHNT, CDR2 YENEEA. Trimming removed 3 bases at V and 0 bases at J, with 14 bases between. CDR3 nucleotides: TGTGCCAGCAGCTTCCGGGGGCCAAACATGAACACTGAAGCTTTCTTT. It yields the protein CASSFRGPNMNTEAFF.

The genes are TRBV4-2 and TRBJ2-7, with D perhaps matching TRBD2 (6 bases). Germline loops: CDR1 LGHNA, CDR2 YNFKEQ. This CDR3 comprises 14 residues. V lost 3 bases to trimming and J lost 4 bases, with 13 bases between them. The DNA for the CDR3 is TGTGCCAGCAGCCACCTTGATCGGGGGTACGAGCAGTACTTC. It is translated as CASSHLDRGYEQYF.

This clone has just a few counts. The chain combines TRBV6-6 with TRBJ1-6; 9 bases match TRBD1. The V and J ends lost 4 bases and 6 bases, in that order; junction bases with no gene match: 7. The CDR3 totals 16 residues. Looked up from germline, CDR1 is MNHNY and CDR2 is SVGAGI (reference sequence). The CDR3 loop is CASSSLPGQGNSPLHF. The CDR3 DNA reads TGTGCCAGCAGTTCCCTACCGGGACAGGGTAATTCACCCCTCCACTTT.

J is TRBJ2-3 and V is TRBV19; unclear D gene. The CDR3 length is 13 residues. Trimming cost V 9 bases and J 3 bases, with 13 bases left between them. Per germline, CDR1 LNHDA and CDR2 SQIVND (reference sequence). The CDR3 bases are TGTGCCAGCTTGCCCCCGGGTACAGATACGCAGTATTTT. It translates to CASLPPGTDTQYF.

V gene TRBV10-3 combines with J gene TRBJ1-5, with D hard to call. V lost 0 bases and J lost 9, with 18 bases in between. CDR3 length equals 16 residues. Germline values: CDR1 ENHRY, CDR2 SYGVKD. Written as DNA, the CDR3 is TGTGCCATCAGTGAGTCAACTGGAGGTTATTATGGGCCCCAGCATTTT. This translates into CAISESTGGYYGPQHF.

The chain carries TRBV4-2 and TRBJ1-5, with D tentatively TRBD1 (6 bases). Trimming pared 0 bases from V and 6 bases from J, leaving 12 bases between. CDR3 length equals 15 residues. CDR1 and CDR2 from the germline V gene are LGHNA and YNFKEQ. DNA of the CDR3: TGTGCCAGCAGCCAAGATATCCAGGGGACTCAGCCCCAGCATTTT. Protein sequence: CASSQDIQGTQPQHF.

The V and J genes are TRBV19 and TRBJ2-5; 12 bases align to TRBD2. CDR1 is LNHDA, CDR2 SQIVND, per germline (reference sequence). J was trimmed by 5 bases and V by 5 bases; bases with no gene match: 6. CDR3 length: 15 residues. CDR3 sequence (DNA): TGTGCCAGTAGTCCTAGACTAGCGGGGGTGGAGACCCAGTACTTC. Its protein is CASSPRLAGVETQYF.

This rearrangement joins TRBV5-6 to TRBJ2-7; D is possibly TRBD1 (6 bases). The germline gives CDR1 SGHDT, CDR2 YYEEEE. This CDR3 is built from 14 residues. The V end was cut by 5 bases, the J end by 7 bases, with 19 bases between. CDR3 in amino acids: CASSGDTSPGEQYF. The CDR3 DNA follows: TGTGCCAGCAGTGGGGACACCTCTCCTGGAGAGCAGTACTTC.